This T cell receptor (beta chain) was recovered during a study of blood T cell repertoires in COVID-19. Per the authors' pipeline: Amplification with reference gene primers provided the estimates of nucleated cell counts. Sequenced by immunoSEQ multiplex PCR; TCRdb stores in-frame clones only, minus some. D and trimming were read from the DNA, whereas the V and J calls and clone size are those reported in that table. In the table there are under 100,000 clones, around 90% of which are singletons. This CDR3 has 16 amino acids. Germline lookup yields CDR1 LGHDT and CDR2 YNNKEL (reference sequence). V was shortened by 4 bases and J by 0 bases, with 13 bases between the two germline ends.

This rearrangement joins TRBV3-1 (or the pseudogene TRBV3-2) to TRBJ2-1; no definite D call. The sequence was obtained from a woman in her seventies with acute or convalescent COVID-19. Material: peripheral blood. This CDR3 is CASSPTTATSYNEQFF. The CDR3 DNA follows: TGTGCCAGCAGCCCCACAACAGCAACCTCCTACAATGAGCAGTTCTTC.